A single sample is the source of the 19 T cell receptor beta chains below, sequenced in a study of blood T cell repertoires in COVID-19. Measured with immunoSEQ multiplex PCR; TCRdb has only the in-frame clones, and not every one. The data show 310,000 or so clones, around 85% seen once. The material sequenced was peripheral blood. All receptors come from a woman in her 30s who had recovered from COVID-19.

The chain carries TRBV19 and TRBJ2-2; no reliable D call. Trimming removed 3 bases at V and 5 bases at J, with 10 bases between. CDR3 length: 14 amino acids. Germline loops: CDR1 LNHDA, CDR2 SQIVND (reference sequence). CDR3 protein: CASSIGGGTGELFF. The CDR3 bases are TGTGCCAGTAGTATTGGCGGTGGTACCGGGGAGCTGTTTTTT.

As DNA, the CDR3 is TGTGCCAGCAGACAGGGGAACTCCTACGAGCAGTACTTC. This sequence encodes CASRQGNSYEQYF. The chain recombines TRBV6-5 with TRBJ2-7; 7 bases fit TRBD1. The CDR3 length is 13 residues. V gave up 6 bases and J gave up 0 bases; unmatched junction bases: 2. CDR1 and CDR2 (germline): MNHEY, SVGAGI.

This clone was observed once. V is TRBV11-2 and J is TRBJ2-5, with D possibly matching TRBD1 (6 bases). This CDR3 comprises 12 residues. Trimming left V 5 bases short and J 10 bases short, with 14 bases between. Germline V lookup: CDR1 SGHAT, CDR2 FQNNGV. The CDR3 DNA follows: TGTGCCAGCAGCAAAGACCTCAGGGGCCAGTACTTC. Translated, it gives CASSKDLRGQYF.

The chain carries TRBV6-2 or TRBV6-3 and TRBJ1-1, with D possibly being TRBD1 (6 bases). Germline values: CDR1 MNHEY, CDR2 SVGEGT. V was trimmed by 6 bases and J by 0 bases, leaving 26 bases between them. This CDR3 comprises 19 residues. CDR3 residues: CASSPTPWTDYLLNTEAFF. The CDR3 DNA reads as TGTGCCAGCAGCCCTACACCTTGGACAGACTATCTTCTGAACACTGAAGCTTTCTTT.

This rearrangement joins TRBV27 to TRBJ2-2, with 8 bases lining up with TRBD2. V lost 3 bases and J lost 1; bases outside the gene matches: 7. The germline V gene encodes CDR1 MNHEY and CDR2 SMNVEV (reference sequence). The CDR3 is 17 residues long. CDR3 nucleotide sequence: TGTGCCAGCAGTTTCCGAGGTAGCGGGATGAACACCGGGGAGCTGTTTTTT. It yields the protein CASSFRGSGMNTGELFF.

The chain recombines TRBV9 with TRBJ2-5; D perhaps matches TRBD2 (6 bases). The CDR3 length is 14 residues. Deletions cut 0 bases from V and 3 bases from J, with 9 bases between. Germline lookup yields CDR1 SGDLS and CDR2 YYNGEE. CDR3 bases: TGTGCCAGCAGCGTAGGCCAGCGGGAAGAGACCCAGTACTTC. Protein: CASSVGQREETQYF.

The CDR3 DNA reads as TGCGCCAGCAGCCCCGAGGGTAGCTCCACAGATACGCAGTATTTT. It translates to CASSPEGSSTDTQYF. The J gene is TRBJ2-3, the V gene TRBV5-1, with D maybe TRBD2 (5 bases). The CDR3 loop spans 15 amino acids. V was shortened by 4 bases and J by 2 bases, with 14 bases between the two germline ends. Germline CDR1 is SGHRS and CDR2 is YFSETQ.

This clone was found a few times. This rearrangement joins TRBV2 to TRBJ1-2, with D unresolved. V lost 7 bases and J 6 bases, leaving 18 bases between the germline ends. The CDR3 loop spans 14 amino acids. Germline V CDR1 and CDR2: SNHLY, FYNNEI. The CDR3 loop is CASTWGEGLDGYTF. The CDR3 bases are TGTGCCAGCACCTGGGGAGAAGGCCTCGATGGCTACACCTTC.

The chain links TRBV4-3 to TRBJ2-3; no clear D. Per germline, CDR1 LGHNA and CDR2 YSLEER. The CDR3 spans 14 residues. Trimming removed 1 base from V and 4 bases from J, with 9 bases in between. The CDR3 nucleotides are TGCGCCAGCAGCCAAGGATTACAGCCAGATACGCAGTATTTT. This translates into CASSQGLQPDTQYF.

V usage is TRBV7-6 and J usage is TRBJ2-5, with 16 bases that match TRBD2. There are 17 residues in the CDR3. Germline V gene lookup returns CDR1 SGHVS and CDR2 FNYEAQ. V lost 3 bases and J lost 4; bases outside the gene matches: 5. In DNA form, the CDR3 reads TGTGCCAGCAGCTTGGGACTAGCGGGGGGGAGTGGAGAGACCCAGTACTTC. Encoded protein: CASSLGLAGGSGETQYF.

The chain couples TRBV11-2 to TRBJ1-4; D unresolved. Germline values: CDR1 SGHAT, CDR2 FQNNGV. V lost 4 bases to trimming and J lost 8 bases, with 11 bases between them. The CDR3 is 13 residues long. CDR3 amino acids: CASSSRREEKLFF. The CDR3 coding sequence is TGTGCCAGCAGCTCGCGGAGGGAGGAAAAACTGTTTTTT.

This clone is a singleton in its sample. The chain carries TRBV5-5 and TRBJ1-1, with D uncertain. Germline loops: CDR1 SGHKS, CDR2 YYEKEE (reference sequence). Trimming shortened V by 6 bases and J by 1 base, and 13 bases separated the two germline ends. This CDR3 has 14 amino acids. This CDR3 reads CASKSGPTNTEAFF. CDR3 DNA: TGTGCCAGCAAATCCGGTCCAACGAACACTGAAGCTTTCTTT.

The V and J genes are TRBV6-6 and TRBJ1-2; 9 bases match TRBD1. The CDR3 runs 14 residues. Per germline, CDR1 MNHNY and CDR2 SVGAGI (reference sequence). V was pared by 7 bases and J by 2 bases, with 5 bases of the junction left unmatched. CDR3 region: CASTRTGENYGYTF. DNA of the CDR3: TGTGCCAGCACCCGGACAGGGGAGAACTATGGCTACACCTTC.

The chain combines TRBV28 with TRBJ2-7; D may be TRBD2 (6 bases). Germline loops: CDR1 MDHEN, CDR2 SYDVKM. The length of the CDR3 is 14 residues. Trimming shortened V by 4 bases and J by 2 bases, and 12 bases separated the two germline ends. In DNA, the CDR3 is TGTGCCAGCAGTTACAGCGGGCTAACCTACGAGCAGTACTTC. It yields the protein CASSYSGLTYEQYF.

DNA of the CDR3: TGTGCTAGTGGTTTTCTAAGTAGCGGGGGATTCTATGGCTACACCTTC. Its protein product is CASGFLSSGGFYGYTF. The chain joins TRBV12-5 to TRBJ1-2, with D possibly TRBD1 on 5 matching bases. The CDR3 sequence is 16 residues long. The germline gives CDR1 LGHNT, CDR2 FRNRAP. The V gene lost 3 bases and the J gene lost 4 bases, with 18 bases spanning the gap.

V is TRBV24-1 and J is TRBJ2-1; D is perhaps TRBD2 (6 bases). V lost 2 bases and J lost 2, with 9 bases in between. Germline lookup yields CDR1 KGHDR and CDR2 SFDVKD. The CDR3 spans 15 residues. CDR3 in amino acids: CATSDSSDAYNEQFF. The CDR3 nucleotides are TGTGCCACCAGTGATTCTAGCGACGCCTACAATGAGCAGTTCTTC.

The chain uses TRBV5-8 and TRBJ2-5; D perhaps matches TRBD2 (5 bases). V gave up 6 bases and J gave up 5 bases, with 23 bases separating them. CDR1 and CDR2 from the germline V gene are SGHTS and YDEGEE. The CDR3 spans 16 residues. The CDR3 nucleotides read TGTGCCAGCACCCGAGTAACAGCCGGACTCAGGGAGACCCAGTACTTC. Its translation: CASTRVTAGLRETQYF. Full variable domain (remainder filled in from reference TRBV5-8 and TRBJ2-5): EAGVTQSPTHLIKTRGQQATLRCSPISGHTSVYWYQQALGLGLQFLLWYDEGEERNRGNFPPRFSGRQFPNYSSELNVNALELEDSALYLCASTRVTAGLRETQYFGPGTRLLVL.

This sequence joins TRBV28 and TRBJ2-7; tentative D call: TRBD2 (5 bases). Germline assignment: CDR1 MDHEN and CDR2 SYDVKM. This CDR3 contains 16 residues. With 4 bases removed from V and 2 bases from J, the gap between germline ends came to 18 bases. The CDR3 reads CASSSPVTSGTYEQYF. DNA of the CDR3: TGTGCCAGCAGTTCCCCCGTAACCAGCGGAACCTACGAGCAGTACTTC.

The V gene is TRBV7-9, the J gene TRBJ1-2; D not certain. The germline gives CDR1 SEHNR, CDR2 FQNEAQ (reference sequence). The CDR3 runs to 13 residues. Trimming shortened V by 3 bases and J by 3 bases, and 8 bases separated the two germline ends. CDR3 in amino acids: CASSFSPDYGYTF. In DNA form, the CDR3 reads TGTGCCAGCAGCTTTAGCCCGGACTATGGCTACACCTTC. Supplemented by reference TRBV7-9 and TRBJ1-2, the full variable domain reads DTGVSQNPRHKITKRGQNVTFRCDPISEHNRLYWYRQTLGQGPEFLTYFQNEAQLEKSRLLSDRFSAERPKGSFSTLEIQRTEQGDSAMYLCASSFSPDYGYTFGSGTRLTVV.